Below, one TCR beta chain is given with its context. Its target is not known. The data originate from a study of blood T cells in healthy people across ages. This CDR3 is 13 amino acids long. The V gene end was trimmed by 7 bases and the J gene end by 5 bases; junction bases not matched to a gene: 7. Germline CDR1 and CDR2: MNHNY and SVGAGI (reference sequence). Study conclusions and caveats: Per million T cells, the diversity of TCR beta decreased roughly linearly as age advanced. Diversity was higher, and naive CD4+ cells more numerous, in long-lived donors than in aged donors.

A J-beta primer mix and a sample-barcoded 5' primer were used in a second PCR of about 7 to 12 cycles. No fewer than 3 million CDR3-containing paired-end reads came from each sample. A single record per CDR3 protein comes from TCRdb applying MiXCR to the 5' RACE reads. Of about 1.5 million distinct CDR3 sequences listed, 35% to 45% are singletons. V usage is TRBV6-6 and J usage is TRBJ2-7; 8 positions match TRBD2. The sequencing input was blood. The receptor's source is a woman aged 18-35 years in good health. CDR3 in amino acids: CASTLGRADEQYF. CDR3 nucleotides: TGTGCCAGCACTCTCGGGAGGGCCGACGAGCAGTACTTC.